This TCR beta chain was captured in a study of blood T cell repertoires in COVID-19. For the study at large: The study drew acute and convalescent COVID-19 samples from the United States, Italy and Spain. The cDNA or gDNA used as material had been derived from T cells, B-cell-depleted T cells, or PBMCs.

The protocol was immunoSEQ multiplex PCR, while the TCRdb copy is restricted to in-frame clones and leaves out a portion. Of approximately 220,000 clones in the sample, more than 85% were seen once. The CDR3 has 13 residues. Germline V lookup: CDR1 SGDLS, CDR2 YYNGEE. The V gene lost 3 bases and the J gene lost 7 bases, with 11 bases spanning the gap. The sample consisted of peripheral blood. This clonotype was obtained from a man aged 55 to 70 with acute or convalescent COVID-19. The genes are TRBV9 and TRBJ1-5; D may be TRBD1 (6 bases). CDR3 protein: CASSEGVNQPQHF. CDR3 sequence (DNA): TGTGCCAGCAGCGAGGGGGTAAACCAGCCCCAGCATTTT.